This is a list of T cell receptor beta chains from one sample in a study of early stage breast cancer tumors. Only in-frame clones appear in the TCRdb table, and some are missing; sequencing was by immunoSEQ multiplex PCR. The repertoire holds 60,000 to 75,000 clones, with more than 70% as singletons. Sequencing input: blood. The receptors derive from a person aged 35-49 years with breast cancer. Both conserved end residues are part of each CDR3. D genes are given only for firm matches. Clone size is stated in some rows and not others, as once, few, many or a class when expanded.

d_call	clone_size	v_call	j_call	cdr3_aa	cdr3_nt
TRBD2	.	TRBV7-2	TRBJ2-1	CASSRRLAGSDEQFF	TGTGCCAGCAGCCGCAGACTAGCGGGATCGGATGAGCAGTTCTTC
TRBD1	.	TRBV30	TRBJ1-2	CAWNRGDRGLRGYTF	TGTGCCTGGAATAGAGGTGACAGGGGCTTGAGGGGCTACACCTTC
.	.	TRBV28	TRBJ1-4	CASSIPGQGRGNEKLFF	TGTGCCAGCAGTATACCTGGCCAGGGTCGGGGTAATGAAAAACTGTTTTTT
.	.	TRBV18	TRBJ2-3	CASSPSGDTQYF	TGTGCCAGCTCACCTTCTGGAGATACGCAGTATTTT
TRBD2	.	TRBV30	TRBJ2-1	CAWSVTSGLYNEQFF	TGTGCCTGGAGTGTAACTAGCGGACTTTACAATGAGCAGTTCTTC
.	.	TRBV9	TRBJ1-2	CASSPGGGINYGYTF	TGTGCCAGCAGCCCAGGAGGGGGTATTAACTATGGCTACACCTTC
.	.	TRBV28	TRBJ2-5	CASSLSWTQYF	TGTGCCAGCAGTTTATCGTGGACCCAGTACTTC
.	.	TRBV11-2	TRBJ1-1	CASSLSPDNTEAFF	TGTGCCAGCAGCTTATCGCCAGATAACACTGAAGCTTTCTTT
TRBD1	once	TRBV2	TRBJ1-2	CASTQDRVRTIGYTF	TGTGCCAGCACCCAAGACAGGGTTAGAACTATTGGCTACACCTTC
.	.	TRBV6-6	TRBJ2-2	CASSWDSRTGELFF	TGTGCCAGCAGTTGGGACTCTCGCACCGGGGAGCTGTTTTTT
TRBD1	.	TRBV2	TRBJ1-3	CASSAPGGRGNTIYF	TGTGCCAGCAGTGCTCCAGGGGGCCGTGGAAACACCATATATTTT
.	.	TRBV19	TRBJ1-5	CASQRQANQPQHF	TGTGCCAGTCAACGACAAGCCAATCAGCCCCAGCATTTT
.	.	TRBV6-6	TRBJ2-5	CASRDIPGETQYF	TGTGCCAGCAGAGACATCCCGGGAGAGACCCAGTACTTC
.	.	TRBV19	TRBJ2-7	CASSILAGTYEQYF	TGTGCCAGTAGTATATTGGCAGGGACCTACGAGCAGTACTTC
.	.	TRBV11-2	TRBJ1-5	CASSLAGNQPQHF	TGTGCCAGCAGCTTAGCCGGGAATCAGCCCCAGCATTTT
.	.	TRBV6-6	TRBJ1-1	CASSYTEAFF	TGTGCCAGCAGTTACACAGAAGCTTTCTTT
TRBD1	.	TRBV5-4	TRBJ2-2	CASRIPGTGNTGELFF	TGTGCCAGCAGGATCCCCGGGACAGGGAACACCGGGGAGCTGTTTTTT
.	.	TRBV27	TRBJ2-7	CASSTPLLAAGTYEQYF	TGTGCCAGCAGTACACCCCTCCTAGCAGCCGGGACCTACGAGCAGTACTTC
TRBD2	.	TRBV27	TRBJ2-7	CASSSSTSVEQYF	TGTGCCAGCAGTTCCTCGACTAGCGTGGAGCAGTACTTC
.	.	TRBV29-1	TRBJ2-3	CSVGSGYPKDTQYF	TGCAGCGTTGGAAGCGGGTATCCGAAAGATACGCAGTATTTT
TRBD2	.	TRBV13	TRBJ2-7	CASSSGGLAGYEQYF	TGTGCCAGCAGCTCGGGCGGCCTAGCGGGCTACGAGCAGTACTTC